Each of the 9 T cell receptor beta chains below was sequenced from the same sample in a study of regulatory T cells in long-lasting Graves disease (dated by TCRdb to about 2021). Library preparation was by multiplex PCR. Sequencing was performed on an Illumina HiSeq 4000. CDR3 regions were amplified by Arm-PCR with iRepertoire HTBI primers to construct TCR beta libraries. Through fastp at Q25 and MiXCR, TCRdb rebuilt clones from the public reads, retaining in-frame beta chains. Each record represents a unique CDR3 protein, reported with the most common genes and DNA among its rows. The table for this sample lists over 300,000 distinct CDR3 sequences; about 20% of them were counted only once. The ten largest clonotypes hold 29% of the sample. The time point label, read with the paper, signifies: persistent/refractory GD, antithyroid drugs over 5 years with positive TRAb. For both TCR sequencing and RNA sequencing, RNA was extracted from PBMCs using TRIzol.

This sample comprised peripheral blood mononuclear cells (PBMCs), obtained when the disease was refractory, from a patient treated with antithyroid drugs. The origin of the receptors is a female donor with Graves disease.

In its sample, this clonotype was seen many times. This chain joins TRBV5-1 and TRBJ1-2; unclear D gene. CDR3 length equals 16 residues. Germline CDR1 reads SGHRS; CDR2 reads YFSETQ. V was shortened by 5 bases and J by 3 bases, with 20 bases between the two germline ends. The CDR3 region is CASSFEGGRAHYGYTF. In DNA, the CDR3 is TGCGCCAGCAGTTTTGAGGGTGGCCGGGCTCACTATGGCTACACCTTC. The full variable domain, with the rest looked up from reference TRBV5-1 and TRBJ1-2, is KAGVTQTPRYLIKTRGQQVTLSCSPISGHRSVSWYQQTPGQGLQFLFEYFSETQRNKGNFPGRFSGRQFSNSRSEMNVSTLELGDSALYLCASSFEGGRAHYGYTFGSGTRLTVV.

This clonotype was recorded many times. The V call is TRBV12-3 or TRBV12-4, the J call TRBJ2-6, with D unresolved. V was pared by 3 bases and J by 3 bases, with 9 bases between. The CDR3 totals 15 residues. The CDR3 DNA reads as TGTGCCAGCAGTTTGTCAGGTGGTGGGGCCAACGTCCTGACTTTC. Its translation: CASSLSGGGANVLTF.

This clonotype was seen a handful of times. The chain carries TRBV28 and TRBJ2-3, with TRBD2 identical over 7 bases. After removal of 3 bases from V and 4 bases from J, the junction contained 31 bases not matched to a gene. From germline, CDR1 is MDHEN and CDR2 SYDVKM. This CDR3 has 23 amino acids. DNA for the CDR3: TGTGCCAGCAGTTTTAGGATGCTGGCTCGGGCTAGCGGAAAGGGGAAACGCGCAGATACGCAGTATTTT. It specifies CASSFRMLARASGKGKRADTQYF.

The CDR3 nucleotides read TGTGCCAGCAGCTTAAACAGGGACTACAATCAGCCCCAGCATTTT. Its protein product is CASSLNRDYNQPQHF. The gene calls are TRBV6-2 or TRBV6-3 and TRBJ1-5; maybe TRBD1 (6 bases). Trimming took off 6 bases at V and 3 bases at J, with 15 bases between the two ends. Germline V gene lookup returns CDR1 MNHEY and CDR2 SVGEGT. The length of the CDR3 is 15 residues.

In nucleotides, the CDR3 is TGTGCCACCAGTGACCCAAACAGGGGAAACACTGAAGCTTTCTTT. Translated, it gives CATSDPNRGNTEAFF. The chain combines TRBV24-1 with TRBJ1-1, with 7 bases lining up with TRBD1. Germline-derived CDR1 and CDR2 are KGHDR and SFDVKD. This CDR3 region has 15 residues. J was trimmed by 2 bases and V by 4 bases; bases with no gene match: 6.

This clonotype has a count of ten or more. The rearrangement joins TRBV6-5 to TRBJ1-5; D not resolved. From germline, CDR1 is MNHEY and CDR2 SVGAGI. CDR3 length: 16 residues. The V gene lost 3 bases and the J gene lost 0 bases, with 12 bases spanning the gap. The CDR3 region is CASSYGSVTSNQPQHF. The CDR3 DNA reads TGTGCCAGCAGTTATGGCAGTGTAACTAGCAATCAGCCCCAGCATTTT.

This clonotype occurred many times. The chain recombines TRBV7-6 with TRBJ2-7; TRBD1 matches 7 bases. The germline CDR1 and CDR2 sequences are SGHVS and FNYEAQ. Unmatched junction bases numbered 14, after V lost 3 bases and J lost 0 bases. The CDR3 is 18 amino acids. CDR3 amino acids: CASSFKKGAYESSYEQYF. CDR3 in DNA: TGTGCCAGCAGCTTTAAGAAGGGGGCGTATGAGAGCTCCTACGAGCAGTACTTC.

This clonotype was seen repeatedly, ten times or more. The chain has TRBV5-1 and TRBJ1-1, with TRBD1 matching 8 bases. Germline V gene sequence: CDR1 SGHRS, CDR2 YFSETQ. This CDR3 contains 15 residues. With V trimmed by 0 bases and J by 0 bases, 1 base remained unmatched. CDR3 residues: CASSLAGGLNTEAFF. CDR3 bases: TGCGCCAGCAGCTTGGCAGGGGGCCTGAACACTGAAGCTTTCTTT. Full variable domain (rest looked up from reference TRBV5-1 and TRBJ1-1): KAGVTQTPRYLIKTRGQQVTLSCSPISGHRSVSWYQQTPGQGLQFLFEYFSETQRNKGNFPGRFSGRQFSNSRSEMNVSTLELGDSALYLCASSLAGGLNTEAFFGQGTRLTVV.

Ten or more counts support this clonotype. CDR3 in DNA: TGCAGCGTTGTCGGTAACTCCTACGAGCAGTACTTC. This encodes CSVVGNSYEQYF. The chain combines TRBV29-1 with TRBJ2-7, with D hard to call. The CDR3 has 12 amino acids. Per the germline V gene, CDR1 is SQVTM and CDR2 is ANQGSEA. With 4 bases removed from V and 0 bases from J, the gap between germline ends came to 7 bases.